This TCR beta chain was identified in a study of cytotoxic CD8 clonotypes in ibrutinib-treated CLL. About the study: Mean yields were around 250,000 productive templates and over 85,000 productive rearrangements per sample. Overall study findings and caveats: Samples were collected at differing times from sustained-remission and progressing patients.

The CDR3 runs to 14 residues. Germline lookup yields CDR1 SGHTS and CDR2 YDEGEE. The ends were cut back, 3 bases at V and 6 bases at J, with 16 bases in the middle. TCRdb's copy holds only in-frame clones and misses some; the assay was immunoSEQ multiplex PCR. The data contain 6,200 or so clones, 60% to 80% of them seen just once; the ten biggest clones take up about a quarter. Notes on this clone: Its specificity is unknown.

Sequences were derived from PBMCs, sampled before ibrutinib treatment. The clonotype was recovered from a human donor with chronic lymphocytic leukemia. The rearrangement joins TRBV5-8 to TRBJ2-7; tentatively, D is TRBD2 (6 bases). CDR3 amino acids: CASSSLDLGGEQYF. CDR3 nucleotide sequence: TGTGCCAGCAGCTCTCTGGACCTGGGAGGCGAGCAGTACTTC. Complete variable domain (other parts from reference TRBV5-8 and TRBJ2-7): EAGVTQSPTHLIKTRGQQATLRCSPISGHTSVYWYQQALGLGLQFLLWYDEGEERNRGNFPPRFSGRQFPNYSSELNVNALELEDSALYLCASSSLDLGGEQYFGPGTRLTVT.